The clone carrying this T cell receptor (beta chain) has a count of ten or more. What it binds is not known. Researchers took RNA transcripts and amplified the TCR beta CDR3 regions from them. First-round RT-PCR with HTBI primers amplified the TCR CDR3 region. A single record per CDR3 protein comes from TCRdb applying MiXCR to the multiplex PCR reads. The table includes a few hundred thousand distinct CDR3 sequences, approximately 14% detected once. V was cut by 6 bases and J by 1 base, with 9 bases left in between. In germline, CDR1 is MNHNS, CDR2 SASEGT. CDR3 size: 13 residues. These data are taken from a study of T cells in Graves' hyperthyroidism and ophthalmopathy. Study findings and constraints: Model predictions of ophthalmopathy came a median approximately 6.8 months before onset. Among clonotypes expanded in thyroid above 0.001, most were also found in blood.

Exclusion criteria comprised uncontrolled infection, other autoimmune disease, pregnancy or lactation. PBMCs stemmed from less than 13 ml fresh peripheral blood. The chain recombines TRBV6-1 with TRBJ1-1; D gene ambiguous. The clonotype comes from a woman aged 25 to 39 with Graves' ophthalmopathy. The sequencing sample was made of blood. CDR3 in amino acids: CASSGGRNTEAFF. The CDR3 DNA reads as TGTGCCAGCAGCGGAGGGAGGAACACTGAAGCTTTCTTT.